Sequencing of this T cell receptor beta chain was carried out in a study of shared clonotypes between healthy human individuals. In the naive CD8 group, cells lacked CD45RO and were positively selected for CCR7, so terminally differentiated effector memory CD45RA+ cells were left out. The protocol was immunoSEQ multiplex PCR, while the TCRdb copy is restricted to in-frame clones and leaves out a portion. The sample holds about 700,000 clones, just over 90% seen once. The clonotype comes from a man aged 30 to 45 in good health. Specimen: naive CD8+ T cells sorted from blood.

The CDR3 bases are TGTGCCAGCAGTTTTCGGCGGGAGGACGAGCAGTACTTC. This sequence encodes CASSFRREDEQYF. The chain has TRBV27 and TRBJ2-7; 8 nucleotides line up with TRBD2. CDR3 size: 13 residues. The J segment lost 5 bases and the V segment lost 3 bases, leaving 3 bases of the junction unmatched. From germline, CDR1 is MNHEY and CDR2 SMNVEV (reference sequence).